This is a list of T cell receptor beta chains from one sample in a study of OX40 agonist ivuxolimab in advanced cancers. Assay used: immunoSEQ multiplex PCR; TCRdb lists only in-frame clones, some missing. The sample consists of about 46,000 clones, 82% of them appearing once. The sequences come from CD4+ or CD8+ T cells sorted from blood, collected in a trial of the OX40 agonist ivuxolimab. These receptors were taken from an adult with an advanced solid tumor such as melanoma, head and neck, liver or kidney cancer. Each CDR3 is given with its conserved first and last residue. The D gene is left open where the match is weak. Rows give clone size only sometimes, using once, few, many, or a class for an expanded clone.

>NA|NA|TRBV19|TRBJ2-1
CASSLGRGNEQFF
TGTGCCAGTAGCCTCGGTCGGGGCAATGAGCAGTTCTTC
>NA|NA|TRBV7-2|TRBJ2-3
CASSPLVGDTQYF
TGTGCCAGCAGCCCCCTCGTGGGAGATACGCAGTATTTT
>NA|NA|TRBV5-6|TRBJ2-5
CASSQGGQQETQYF
TGTGCCAGCAGCCAAGGAGGGCAACAAGAGACCCAGTACTTC
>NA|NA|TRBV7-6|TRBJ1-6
CASSYDLNSPLHF
TGTGCCAGCAGTTACGACCTAAATTCACCCCTCCACTTT
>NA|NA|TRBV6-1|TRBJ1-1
CASTFRVNTEAFF
TGTGCCAGCACTTTTCGGGTAAACACTGAAGCTTTCTTT
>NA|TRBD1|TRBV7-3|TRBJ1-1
CASSLAGGGSTEAFF
TGTGCCAGCAGCTTGGCAGGGGGCGGGAGCACTGAAGCTTTCTTT
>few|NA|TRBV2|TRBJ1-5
CASRRSGDNQPQHF
TGTGCCAGCAGGCGTTCCGGGGACAATCAGCCCCAGCATTTT
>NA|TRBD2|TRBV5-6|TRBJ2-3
CASSFAGTSGSDTQYF
TGTGCCAGCAGCTTTGCCGGGACTAGCGGTTCAGATACGCAGTATTTT
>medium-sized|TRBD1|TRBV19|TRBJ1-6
CASRTGTDNSPLHF
TGTGCCAGTAGAACCGGGACAGATAATTCACCCCTCCACTTT
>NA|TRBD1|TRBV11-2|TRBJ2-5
CASSLTTGGGETQYF
TGTGCCAGCAGCCTAACCACAGGGGGAGGAGAGACCCAGTACTTC
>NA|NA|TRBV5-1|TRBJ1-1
CASSLTGMMNTEAFF
TGCGCCAGCAGCTTGACAGGGATGATGAACACTGAAGCTTTCTTT
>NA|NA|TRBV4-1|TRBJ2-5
CASSQGPNVETQYF
TGCGCCAGCAGCCAGGGTCCGAACGTGGAGACCCAGTACTTC
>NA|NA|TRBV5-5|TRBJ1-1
CASSLDNLRGGTEAFF
TGTGCCAGCAGCTTAGATAATTTAAGGGGAGGAACTGAAGCTTTCTTT
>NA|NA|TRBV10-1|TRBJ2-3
CASSESGAVDTQYF
TGCGCCAGCAGTGAGTCTGGGGCCGTGGATACGCAGTATTTT
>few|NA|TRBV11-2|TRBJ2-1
CASSLRSSYNEQFF
TGTGCCAGCAGCCTCAGGAGCTCCTACAATGAGCAGTTCTTC
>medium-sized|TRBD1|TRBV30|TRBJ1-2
CAYSRDRPYGYTF
TGTGCCTACTCGCGGGACAGGCCCTATGGCTACACCTTC
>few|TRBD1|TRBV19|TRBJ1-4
CASSRQGVNEKLFF
TGTGCCAGTAGCAGACAGGGGGTTAATGAAAAACTGTTTTTT
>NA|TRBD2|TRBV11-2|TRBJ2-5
CASSSRLARETQYF
TGTGCCAGCAGCTCCAGACTAGCGCGGGAGACCCAGTACTTC
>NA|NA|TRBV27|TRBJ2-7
CASSPLGAYEQYF
TGTGCCAGCAGTCCTCTCGGGGCTTACGAGCAGTACTTC
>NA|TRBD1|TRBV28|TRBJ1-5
CASSGDRYYQPQHF
TGTGCCAGCAGCGGGGACAGATATTATCAGCCCCAGCATTTT
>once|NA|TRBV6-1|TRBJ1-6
CASGRGYNSPLHF
TGTGCCAGCGGTAGGGGGTATAATTCACCCCTCCACTTT
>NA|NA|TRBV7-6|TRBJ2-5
CASSLNQYQETQYF
TGTGCCAGCAGCTTAAATCAGTACCAAGAGACCCAGTACTTC
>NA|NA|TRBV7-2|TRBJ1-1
CASSLRTVSEAFF
TGTGCCAGCAGCCTAAGGACAGTCTCGGAAGCTTTCTTT
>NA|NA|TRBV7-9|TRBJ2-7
CASSPRDSRHYEQYF
TGTGCCAGCAGCCCCCGGGACTCCAGACACTACGAGCAGTACTTC
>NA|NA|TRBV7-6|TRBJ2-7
CASSKEAASSYEQYF
TGTGCCAGCAGCAAGGAAGCTGCCTCCTCCTACGAGCAGTACTTC
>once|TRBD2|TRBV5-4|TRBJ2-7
CASSGPAGASAYEQYF
TGTGCCAGCAGCGGGCCAGCGGGGGCATCCGCCTACGAGCAGTACTTC
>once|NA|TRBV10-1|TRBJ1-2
CASSESRGPLGYTF
TGCGCCAGCAGTGAGTCACGGGGGCCTCTTGGCTACACCTTC
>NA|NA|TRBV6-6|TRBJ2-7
CASSQTPGSYEQYF
TGTGCCAGCAGTCAGACCCCAGGATCCTACGAGCAGTACTTC
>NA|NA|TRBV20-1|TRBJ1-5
CSAQGLGPQHF
TGCAGTGCCCAGGGGCTTGGGCCCCAGCATTTT
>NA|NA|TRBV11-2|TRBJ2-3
CASSLTISTDTQYF
TGTGCCAGCAGCTTGACGATTAGCACAGATACGCAGTATTTT
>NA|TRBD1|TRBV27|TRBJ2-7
CASSNRGRGEQYF
TGTGCCAGCAGTAACAGGGGAAGAGGGGAGCAGTACTTC
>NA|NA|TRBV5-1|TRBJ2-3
CASSLALNGATDTQYF
TGCGCCAGCAGCTTGGCCCTTAATGGGGCCACAGATACGCAGTATTTT
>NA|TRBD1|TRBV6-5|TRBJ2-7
CATVDRSYEQYF
TGTGCCACTGTGGACAGGTCCTACGAGCAGTACTTC
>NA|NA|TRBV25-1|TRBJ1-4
CASSRQVAEKLFF
TGTGCCAGCAGTCGGCAGGTGGCGGAAAAACTGTTTTTT
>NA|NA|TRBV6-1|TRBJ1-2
CASSDTGTAAYGYTF
TGTGCCAGCAGTGATACCGGGACGGCAGCCTATGGCTACACCTTC
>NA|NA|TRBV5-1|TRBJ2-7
CASSLDGAGLREQYF
TGCGCCAGCAGCTTGGATGGCGCCGGCCTCCGCGAGCAGTACTTC
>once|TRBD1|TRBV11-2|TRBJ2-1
CASSLPGQGNNEQFF
TGTGCCAGCAGCCTACCGGGACAGGGGAACAATGAGCAGTTCTTC
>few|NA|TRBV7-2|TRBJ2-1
CASSFEVQLYNEQFF
TGTGCCAGCAGCTTTGAGGTTCAACTCTACAATGAGCAGTTCTTC
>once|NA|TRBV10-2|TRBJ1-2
CASSDEGRDPLYYTF
TGCGCCAGCAGTGATGAGGGCAGGGACCCGTTATACTACACCTTC
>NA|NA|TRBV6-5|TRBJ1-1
CASASDWNSDTEAFF
TGTGCCAGCGCGAGTGACTGGAACTCCGACACTGAAGCTTTCTTT
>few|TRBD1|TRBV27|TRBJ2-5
CASSPGQGAGETQYF
TGTGCCAGCAGTCCGGGACAGGGGGCAGGGGAGACCCAGTACTTC
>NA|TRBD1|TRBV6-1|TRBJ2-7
CAVQRDRGYEQYF
TGTGCCGTGCAAAGGGACAGGGGATATGAGCAGTACTTC